A selection of T cell receptor beta chains follows, all from one sample in a study of T cells in Graves' hyperthyroidism and ophthalmopathy. MiXCR, run by TCRdb on the multiplex PCR reads, gives a single entry per CDR3 protein. Found here are about 300,000 distinct CDR3 sequences, roughly 19% of them singletons; the top ten hold about two fifths. Sequences were obtained from blood. The receptor set was obtained from a man in his forties or fifties with Graves' ophthalmopathy. Both conserved end residues are part of each CDR3. D genes are given only for firm matches. Clone size is given for some rows only: seen once, a few or many times, or a class if the clone is expanded.

.	.	TRBV30	TRBJ2-1	TGTGCCTGGAGTGGGACAGCCGGTTACAATGAGCAGTTCTTC	CAWSGTAGYNEQFF
TRBD1	many	TRBV20-1	TRBJ2-5	TGCAGTACCGCTCAGGGGGTAGAAGAGACCCAGTACTTC	CSTAQGVEETQYF
.	.	TRBV19	TRBJ2-7	TGTGCCAGTAGTTCGGCCCCGCGGACCTACTCCTACGAGCAGTACTTC	CASSSAPRTYSYEQYF
.	many	TRBV27	TRBJ2-3	TGTGCCAGCAGTCCCCCCTCCGGTACGCAGTATTTT	CASSPPSGTQYF
TRBD1	few	TRBV20-1	TRBJ1-5	TGCAGTGCTAGGGGGACAGGGAATCAGCCCCAGCATTTT	CSARGTGNQPQHF
TRBD1	.	TRBV6-6	TRBJ2-5	TGTGCCAGCAGTTACGGCAGGGGGCGTGAGACCCAGTACTTC	CASSYGRGRETQYF
.	.	TRBV6-5	TRBJ1-3	TGTGCCAGCAGTTTTGGAAACACCATATATTTT	CASSFGNTIYF
TRBD2	.	TRBV19	TRBJ2-2	TGTGCCAGTAGTATAAAGGCTAGCGGTTTCACCGGGGAGCTGTTTTTT	CASSIKASGFTGELFF
TRBD2	few	TRBV15	TRBJ2-1	TGTGCCACCGGGGAGGAGCGGGGACTCTACAATGAGCAGTTCTTC	CATGEERGLYNEQFF
TRBD2	many	TRBV7-9	TRBJ2-7	TGTGCCAGCAGCTCCCCGGAGGGCCCTGGCGGGAGGTTCTACGAGCAGTACTTC	CASSSPEGPGGRFYEQYF
.	.	TRBV5-1	TRBJ2-1	TGCGCCAGCAGCCCGTTTGGGGGCAGCACCTACAATGAGCAGTTCTTC	CASSPFGGSTYNEQFF
.	many	TRBV3-1	TRBJ1-1	TGTGCCAGCAGACAAGTGGGTAGGACAGATGAAGCTTTCTTT	CASRQVGRTDEAFF
.	few	TRBV2	TRBJ2-7	TGTGCCAGCACCCCCGCCCCTACCTACGAGCAGTACTTC	CASTPAPTYEQYF
.	many	TRBV11-2	TRBJ1-1	TGTGCCAGCAGCTTTGAGATGAACACTGAAGCTTTCTTT	CASSFEMNTEAFF
.	few	TRBV24-1	TRBJ2-2	TGTGCTACACGAGGGGTCACCGGGGAGCTGTTTTTT	CATRGVTGELFF
TRBD2	.	TRBV4-2	TRBJ2-1	TGTGCCAGCAGCCCAGACCCCTTCTCTAGCGGGAGGGTTGGAAATGAGCAGTTCTTC	CASSPDPFSSGRVGNEQFF
.	many	TRBV3-1	TRBJ1-4	TGTGCCAGCAGCCAAGAAATATCGAGGGGAGGTTCTAATGAAAAACTGTTTTTT	CASSQEISRGGSNEKLFF
TRBD2	many	TRBV2	TRBJ2-5	TGTGCCAGCAGTTGGACTAGCGGGAGCGCCGGGGAGGCCCAGTACTTC	CASSWTSGSAGEAQYF
TRBD1	many	TRBV6-1	TRBJ2-7	TGTGCCAGCAGTACGGGGACAGGGTCCGAGCAGTACTTC	CASSTGTGSEQYF
TRBD1	once	TRBV15	TRBJ2-3	TGTGCCACCAGCCCGGGACAGGGATCAGATACGCAGTATTTT	CATSPGQGSDTQYF